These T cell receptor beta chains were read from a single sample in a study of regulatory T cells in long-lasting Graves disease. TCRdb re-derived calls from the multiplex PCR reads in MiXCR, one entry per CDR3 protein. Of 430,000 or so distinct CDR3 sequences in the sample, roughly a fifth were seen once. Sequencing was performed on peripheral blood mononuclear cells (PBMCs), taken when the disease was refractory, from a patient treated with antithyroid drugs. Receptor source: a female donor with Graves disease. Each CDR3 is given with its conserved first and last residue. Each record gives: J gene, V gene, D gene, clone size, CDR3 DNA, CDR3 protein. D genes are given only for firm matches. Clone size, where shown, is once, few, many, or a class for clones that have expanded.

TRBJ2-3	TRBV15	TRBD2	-	TGTGCCACCAGCAGACCCCGGGGGGCGCAGTATTTT	CATSRPRGAQYF
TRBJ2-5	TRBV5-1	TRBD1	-	TGCGCCAGCAGCTTTCAGGGGGACATGGGGTTAGAGACCCAGTACTTC	CASSFQGDMGLETQYF
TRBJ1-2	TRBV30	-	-	TGTGCCTGGAGTGTACGGGCGACGCCCTACTATGGCTACACCTTC	CAWSVRATPYYGYTF
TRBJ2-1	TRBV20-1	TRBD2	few	TGCAGTGCTAGAGAGTTTGGACTAGCGGGGGTGGACAATGAGCAGTTCTTC	CSAREFGLAGVDNEQFF
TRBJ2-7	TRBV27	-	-	TGTGCCAGCAGTTTCCATTTGGGGTACGAGCAGTACTTC	CASSFHLGYEQYF
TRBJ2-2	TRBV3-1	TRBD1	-	TGTGCCAGCAGCCAAGATCCGACAGGGGGACTTGAGCTGTTTTTT	CASSQDPTGGLELFF
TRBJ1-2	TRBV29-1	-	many	TGCAGCGTTGAAAAGGGGTTTTCTGGCTACACCTTC	CSVEKGFSGYTF
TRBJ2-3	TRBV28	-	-	TGTGCCAGCAGTTACAGGGAGAGGGTCATAGATACGCAGTATTTT	CASSYRERVIDTQYF
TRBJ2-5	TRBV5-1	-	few	TGCGCCAGCAGCTTCCAGACAGAGCAAGAGACCCAGTACTTC	CASSFQTEQETQYF
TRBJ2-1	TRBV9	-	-	TGTGCCAGCAGCGTAGGGCCCGCGGGGAATGAGCAGTTCTTC	CASSVGPAGNEQFF
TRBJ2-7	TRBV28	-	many	TGTGCCAGCAGTTTATTGACATCTCCTGCCCACGAGCAGTACTTC	CASSLLTSPAHEQYF
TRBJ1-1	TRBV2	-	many	TGTGCCACACAGGACGCCCAGAACACTGAAGCTTTCTTT	CATQDAQNTEAFF
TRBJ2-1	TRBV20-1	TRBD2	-	TGCAGTGCTTACTTAGCGGGGTACAATGAGCAGTTCTTC	CSAYLAGYNEQFF
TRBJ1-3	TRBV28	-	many	TGTGCCAGCAGTTTAGGGCAGCGCATCTCTGGAAACACCATATATTTT	CASSLGQRISGNTIYF
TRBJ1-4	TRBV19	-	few	TGTGCCACGCAATCCGCCCGGGACTTGGACGAAAAACTGTTTTTT	CATQSARDLDEKLFF
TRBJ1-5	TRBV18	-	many	TGTGCCAGCAGCCCTGGACGCAATCAGCCCCAGCATTTT	CASSPGRNQPQHF
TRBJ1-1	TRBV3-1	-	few	TGTGCCAGCAGCCAAGCAGGGGTCAGCCCTGAAGCTTTCTTT	CASSQAGVSPEAFF
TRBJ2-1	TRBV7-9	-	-	TGTGCCAGCAGCTTAGGACAGGCCAATGAGCAGTTCTTC	CASSLGQANEQFF
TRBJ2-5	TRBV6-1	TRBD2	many	TGTGCCAGCAGTCCTACACGGACTAGCGGGAGAGAGACCCAGTACTTC	CASSPTRTSGRETQYF
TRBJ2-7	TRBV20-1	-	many	TGCAGTGCTAATCGAGGTCATACAGCGCTCTACGAGCAGTACTTC	CSANRGHTALYEQYF
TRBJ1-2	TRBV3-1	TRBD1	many	TGTGCCAGCAGCTACGTAGACAGGGGTGATGGCTACACCTTC	CASSYVDRGDGYTF
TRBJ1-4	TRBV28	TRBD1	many	TGTGCCAGCAGTTTATCCTCCGGGACAGTGGCCGGAAAACTGTTTTTT	CASSLSSGTVAGKLFF
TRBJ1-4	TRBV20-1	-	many	TGCAGTGTCCCGAAGCAGGGACCTAATGAAAAACTGTTTTTT	CSVPKQGPNEKLFF
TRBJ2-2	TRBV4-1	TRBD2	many	TGCGCCAGCAGCCAAGAGACAGCGGGAGAGGTGTTTTTT	CASSQETAGEVFF
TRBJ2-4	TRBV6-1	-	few	TGTGCCAGCAGTGACTGGACGGAAAACATTCAGTACTTC	CASSDWTENIQYF
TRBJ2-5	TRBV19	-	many	TGTGCCAGTAGTATAAGGGGGGGAGAGACCCAGTACTTC	CASSIRGGETQYF
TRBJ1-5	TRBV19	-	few	TGTGCCAGTAGGGCCGGGGAAAATAGCAATCAGCCCCAGCATTTT	CASRAGENSNQPQHF
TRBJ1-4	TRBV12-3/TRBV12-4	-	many	TGTGCCAGCAGTTTAGGGAGCCGGGACGGAAAACTGTTTTTT	CASSLGSRDGKLFF
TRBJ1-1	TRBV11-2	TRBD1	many	TGTGCCAGCAGCCCATCGGGACAGCTTCACATGAACACTGAAGCTTTCTTT	CASSPSGQLHMNTEAFF
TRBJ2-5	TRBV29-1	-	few	TGCAGCGTTAGCCCCCGGTTAGTGGAGACCCAGTACTTC	CSVSPRLVETQYF
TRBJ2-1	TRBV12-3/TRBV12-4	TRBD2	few	TGTGCCAGCAGTTTAGACCCTAGCGGGAGTGAGCAGTTCTTC	CASSLDPSGSEQFF
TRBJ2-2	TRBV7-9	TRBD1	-	TGTGCCAGCAGCTTAGCGTTCCAGGGGGCCGACACCGGGGAGCTGTTTTTT	CASSLAFQGADTGELFF
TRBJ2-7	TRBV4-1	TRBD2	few	TGCGCCAGCAGCCCACGACTAGCGTTCTCCTACGAGCAGTACTTC	CASSPRLAFSYEQYF
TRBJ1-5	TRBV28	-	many	TGTGCCACCATCCCTCAGGGGAATCAGCCCCAGCATTTT	CATIPQGNQPQHF
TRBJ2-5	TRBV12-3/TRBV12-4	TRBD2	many	TGTGCCTCACAGCTAGCGGAGCAGGAGACCCAGTACTTC	CASQLAEQETQYF
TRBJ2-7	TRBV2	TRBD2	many	TGTGCCAGCAGTGAAGCGCGGCTAGCGGGAGTGGAAGAGCAGTACTTC	CASSEARLAGVEEQYF
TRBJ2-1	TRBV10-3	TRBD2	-	TGTGCCATCAGTGAAGCGGGAGGGCTGGATGAGCAGTTCTTC	CAISEAGGLDEQFF
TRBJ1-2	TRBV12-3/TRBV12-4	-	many	TGTGCCAGCAGTTTAGGAAGACAGTCTGGCACCTTC	CASSLGRQSGTF
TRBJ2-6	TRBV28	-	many	TGTGCCAGCAGCCGGAAGGGGGCCAACGTCCTGACTTTC	CASSRKGANVLTF
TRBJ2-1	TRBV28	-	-	TGTGCCAGCAGTTTCACAGGGCAGGAGCTTCGCTCCTACAATGAGCAGTTCTTC	CASSFTGQELRSYNEQFF
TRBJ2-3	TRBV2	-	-	TGTGCCAGCAGGTTGAGCGACGCTAGCACAGATACGCAGTATTTT	CASRLSDASTDTQYF
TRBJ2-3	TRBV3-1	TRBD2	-	TGTGCCAGCAGCTTCGGCGGGGGGGGGAGAACGCAGTATTTT	CASSFGGGGRTQYF
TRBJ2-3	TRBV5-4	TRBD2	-	TGTGCCAGCAGCTCCGGAGCGGGAATTAGAACAGATACGCAGTATTTT	CASSSGAGIRTDTQYF
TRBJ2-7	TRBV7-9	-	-	TGCGCCAGCAGCCAAGATCAACGTGGGGCTGCCTACGAGCAGTACTTC	CASSQDQRGAAYEQYF
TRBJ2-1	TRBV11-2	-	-	TGTGCCAGCAGCTACGGGACTCCGTTCGAGCAGTTCTTC	CASSYGTPFEQFF
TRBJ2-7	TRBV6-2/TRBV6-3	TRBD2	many	TGTGCCAGCAGTGCCTGGACTAGTGTTCTCCCCGAGCAGTACTTC	CASSAWTSVLPEQYF
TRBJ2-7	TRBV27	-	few	TGTGCCAGCAGTTCACCACTTGCTGGCACTACCTACGAGCAGTACTTC	CASSSPLAGTTYEQYF
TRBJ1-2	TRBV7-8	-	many	TGTGCCAGCAGCTTACGGGACCCAAGTCCGGCTGGCTACACCTTC	CASSLRDPSPAGYTF
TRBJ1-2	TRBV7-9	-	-	TGTGCCAGCAGCTTGCTCTCAGGGACCCTGGGTGGCTACACCTTC	CASSLLSGTLGGYTF
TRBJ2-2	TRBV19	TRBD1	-	TGTGCCAGTACTGGGGACAGTTTAACCGGGGAGCTGTTTTTT	CASTGDSLTGELFF
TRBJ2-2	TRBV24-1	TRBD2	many	TGTGCCACCAGAAATCAGCGGGGGGCCACCGGGGAGCTGTTTTTT	CATRNQRGATGELFF
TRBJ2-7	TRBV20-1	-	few	TGCAGTGCTAGAATTGGGGGTCGATCCTACGAGCAGTACTTC	CSARIGGRSYEQYF
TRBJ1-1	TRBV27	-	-	TGTGCCAGCAGGACTTCTGACAGGATGAACACTGAAGCTTTCTTT	CASRTSDRMNTEAFF
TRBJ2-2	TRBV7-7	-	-	TGTGCCAGCAGCTTAGCGCCCAGCTACCCCGGGGAGCTGTTTTTT	CASSLAPSYPGELFF
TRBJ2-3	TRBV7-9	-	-	TGTGCCAGCAGCTTTGCAGATACGCAGTATTTT	CASSFADTQYF
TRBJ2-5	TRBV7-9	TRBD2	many	TGTGCCAGCAGCTTAGAACCTAGCGGGAGACAAGAGACCCAGTACTTC	CASSLEPSGRQETQYF
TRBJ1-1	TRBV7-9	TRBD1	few	TGTGCCAGCAGCGGCGGACAGGGACTGAACACTGAAGCTTTCTTT	CASSGGQGLNTEAFF
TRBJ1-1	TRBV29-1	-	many	TGCAGCGTTCGACACCTAGCTGAAGCTTTCTTT	CSVRHLAEAFF
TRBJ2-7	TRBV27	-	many	TGTGCCAGCAGCATAAACTCAGGGTCGACCTACGAGCAGTACTTC	CASSINSGSTYEQYF